A selection of T cell receptor beta chains follows, all from one sample in a study of Ad26.COV2.S vaccination and SARS-CoV-2 variants. The table came from immunoSEQ multiplex PCR; TCRdb's copy has only in-frame clones and leaves some out. The sample contains 350,000 to 500,000 clones, around nine tenths of which appear only once. Here the sequenced sample was peripheral blood, taken in a trial of Ad26.COV2.S vaccine versus placebo. These receptor sequences come from a person aged 18-65 years who received the Ad26.COV2.S COVID-19 vaccine or a placebo. CDR3s include the opening cysteine and the closing phenylalanine or tryptophan. A D gene is named only where the DNA matches it firmly. Clone size is shown for a subset of rows, as once, few, many or a class of expanded clone.

clone size: -; V gene: TRBV7-3; D gene: -; CDR3 length: 13; J gene: TRBJ1-6; CDR3 protein: CASSLTEGAPLHF; CDR3 DNA: TGTGCCAGCAGCTTAACGGAGGGTGCACCCCTCCACTTT
clone size: -; V gene: TRBV4-3; D gene: -; CDR3 length: 14; J gene: TRBJ2-4; CDR3 protein: CASSQEDGGNIQYF; CDR3 DNA: TGCGCCAGCAGCCAAGAGGATGGGGGGAACATTCAGTACTTC
clone size: -; V gene: TRBV6-1; D gene: -; CDR3 length: 12; J gene: TRBJ1-1; CDR3 protein: CASSEASAEAFF; CDR3 DNA: TGTGCCAGCAGTGAAGCGAGCGCGGAAGCTTTCTTT
clone size: -; V gene: TRBV13; D gene: -; CDR3 length: 16; J gene: TRBJ2-6; CDR3 protein: CASSARLYSGANVLTF; CDR3 DNA: TGTGCCAGCAGCGCCAGACTGTACTCTGGGGCCAACGTCCTGACTTTC
clone size: few; V gene: TRBV12-3/TRBV12-4; D gene: -; CDR3 length: 13; J gene: TRBJ2-5; CDR3 protein: CASTHGTWETQYF; CDR3 DNA: TGTGCCAGCACCCACGGGACTTGGGAGACCCAGTACTTC
clone size: -; V gene: TRBV7-2; D gene: -; CDR3 length: 15; J gene: TRBJ1-4; CDR3 protein: CASSQGGATNEKLFF; CDR3 DNA: TGTGCCAGCAGCCAAGGGGGAGCAACTAATGAAAAACTGTTTTTT
clone size: -; V gene: TRBV11-2; D gene: -; CDR3 length: 12; J gene: TRBJ2-7; CDR3 protein: CASSRDTYEQYF; CDR3 DNA: TGTGCCAGCAGCCGAGACACCTACGAGCAGTACTTC
clone size: -; V gene: TRBV27; D gene: TRBD1; CDR3 length: 14; J gene: TRBJ1-1; CDR3 protein: CASSSRQGDTEAFF; CDR3 DNA: TGTGCCAGCAGTTCCCGACAGGGTGACACTGAAGCTTTCTTT
clone size: -; V gene: TRBV24-1; D gene: -; CDR3 length: 15; J gene: TRBJ1-5; CDR3 protein: CATSDSDRFFAAQHF; CDR3 DNA: TGTGCCACCAGTGATAGTGACAGATTTTTCGCGGCCCAGCATTTT
clone size: once; V gene: TRBV7-3; D gene: TRBD1; CDR3 length: 15; J gene: TRBJ2-7; CDR3 protein: CASSSTGTGDYEQYF; CDR3 DNA: TGTGCCAGCAGCTCCACCGGGACAGGGGACTACGAGCAGTACTTC
clone size: few; V gene: TRBV2; D gene: -; CDR3 length: 14; J gene: TRBJ2-7; CDR3 protein: CASSDSLVLYEQYF; CDR3 DNA: TGTGCCAGCAGTGATAGCCTAGTGCTCTACGAGCAGTACTTC
clone size: once; V gene: TRBV7-8; D gene: TRBD1; CDR3 length: 14; J gene: TRBJ1-1; CDR3 protein: CASSRPGGYTEAFF; CDR3 DNA: TGTGCCAGCAGCCGCCCAGGGGGATACACTGAAGCTTTCTTT
clone size: -; V gene: TRBV5-1; D gene: -; CDR3 length: 14; J gene: TRBJ2-2; CDR3 protein: CASSLGDMIGELFF; CDR3 DNA: TGCGCCAGCAGCTTGGGGGACATGATTGGGGAGCTGTTTTTT
clone size: -; V gene: TRBV6-5; D gene: -; CDR3 length: 12; J gene: TRBJ2-7; CDR3 protein: CASNYRDTEQYF; CDR3 DNA: TGTGCCAGCAACTACAGGGACACTGAGCAGTACTTC
clone size: -; V gene: TRBV27; D gene: -; CDR3 length: 15; J gene: TRBJ1-2; CDR3 protein: CASSLSGGAAKGYTF; CDR3 DNA: TGTGCCAGCAGTTTATCGGGGGGCGCGGCGAAAGGCTACACCTTC
clone size: -; V gene: TRBV6-5; D gene: -; CDR3 length: 15; J gene: TRBJ2-7; CDR3 protein: CASSFRGGNSYEQYF; CDR3 DNA: TGTGCCAGCAGTTTCCGAGGGGGGAATTCCTACGAGCAGTACTTC
clone size: -; V gene: TRBV30; D gene: TRBD1; CDR3 length: 12; J gene: TRBJ1-1; CDR3 protein: CAWSGDRIEAFF; CDR3 DNA: TGTGCCTGGAGTGGGGACAGGATTGAAGCTTTCTTT
clone size: -; V gene: TRBV6-1; D gene: TRBD2; CDR3 length: 16; J gene: TRBJ2-1; CDR3 protein: CASSERTSGGYNEQFF; CDR3 DNA: TGTGCCAGCAGTGAAAGGACTAGCGGGGGGTACAATGAGCAGTTCTTC
clone size: -; V gene: TRBV30; D gene: TRBD1; CDR3 length: 16; J gene: TRBJ1-5; CDR3 protein: CAWRGRLGTGNQPQHF; CDR3 DNA: TGTGCCTGGAGAGGCCGACTCGGGACAGGCAATCAGCCCCAGCATTTT
clone size: -; V gene: TRBV19; D gene: -; CDR3 length: 13; J gene: TRBJ2-3; CDR3 protein: CASSEGLGDTQYF; CDR3 DNA: TGTGCCAGTTCGGAGGGGCTCGGGGATACGCAGTATTTT
clone size: -; V gene: TRBV7-9; D gene: -; CDR3 length: 14; J gene: TRBJ1-1; CDR3 protein: CASSLTGFRTEAFF; CDR3 DNA: TGTGCCAGCAGCCTAACAGGGTTTCGGACTGAAGCTTTCTTT
clone size: -; V gene: TRBV4-1; D gene: -; CDR3 length: 12; J gene: TRBJ2-7; CDR3 protein: CASSQQGYEQYF; CDR3 DNA: TGCGCCAGCAGCCAACAGGGTTACGAGCAGTACTTC
clone size: -; V gene: TRBV3-1/TRBV3-2; D gene: -; CDR3 length: 14; J gene: TRBJ1-5; CDR3 protein: CASSQDEINQPQHF; CDR3 DNA: TGTGCCAGCAGCCAAGATGAAATCAATCAGCCCCAGCATTTT
clone size: -; V gene: TRBV7-9; D gene: TRBD1; CDR3 length: 17; J gene: TRBJ2-2; CDR3 protein: CASSLPTGGMSTGELFF; CDR3 DNA: TGTGCCAGCAGCTTACCGACAGGGGGGATGAGCACCGGGGAGCTGTTTTTT
clone size: -; V gene: TRBV4-2; D gene: -; CDR3 length: 15; J gene: TRBJ1-1; CDR3 protein: CASSLSSQGDTEAFF; CDR3 DNA: TGTGCCAGCAGCCTCTCTTCTCAGGGAGACACTGAAGCTTTCTTT
clone size: -; V gene: TRBV29-1; D gene: -; CDR3 length: 15; J gene: TRBJ1-2; CDR3 protein: CSVEEMGRMNYGYTF; CDR3 DNA: TGCAGCGTTGAGGAAATGGGACGGATGAATTATGGCTACACCTTC
clone size: -; V gene: TRBV19; D gene: -; CDR3 length: 15; J gene: TRBJ2-1; CDR3 protein: CASSIQKTGNNEQFF; CDR3 DNA: TGTGCCAGTAGTATTCAGAAGACAGGTAACAATGAGCAGTTCTTC
clone size: -; V gene: TRBV5-1; D gene: -; CDR3 length: 14; J gene: TRBJ2-1; CDR3 protein: CASSWTSSYNEQFF; CDR3 DNA: TGCGCCAGCAGCTGGACCAGCTCCTACAATGAGCAGTTCTTC
clone size: -; V gene: TRBV9; D gene: -; CDR3 length: 13; J gene: TRBJ2-2; CDR3 protein: CASSGENTGELFF; CDR3 DNA: TGTGCCAGCAGCGGGGAGAACACCGGGGAGCTGTTTTTT
clone size: once; V gene: TRBV7-9; D gene: -; CDR3 length: 11; J gene: TRBJ2-5; CDR3 protein: CASSYPPGQYF; CDR3 DNA: TGTGCCAGCAGCTACCCACCCGGCCAGTACTTC
clone size: few; V gene: TRBV28; D gene: -; CDR3 length: 14; J gene: TRBJ2-7; CDR3 protein: CASSLRVTPYEQYF; CDR3 DNA: TGTGCCAGCAGTTTACGGGTGACTCCCTACGAGCAGTACTTC
clone size: -; V gene: TRBV7-2; D gene: -; CDR3 length: 15; J gene: TRBJ2-1; CDR3 protein: CASSLALGFYNEQFF; CDR3 DNA: TGTGCCAGCAGCTTAGCGCTGGGTTTCTACAATGAGCAGTTCTTC
clone size: -; V gene: TRBV4-3; D gene: TRBD1; CDR3 length: 15; J gene: TRBJ1-2; CDR3 protein: CASSQDHGTGYGYTF; CDR3 DNA: TGCGCCAGCAGCCAAGATCACGGGACAGGGTATGGCTACACCTTC
clone size: -; V gene: TRBV5-4; D gene: TRBD1; CDR3 length: 14; J gene: TRBJ2-5; CDR3 protein: CASSEDRGRETQYF; CDR3 DNA: TGTGCCAGCAGCGAGGACAGGGGGAGAGAGACCCAGTACTTC
clone size: -; V gene: TRBV15; D gene: TRBD1; CDR3 length: 15; J gene: TRBJ2-7; CDR3 protein: CATSREGQGIYEQYF; CDR3 DNA: TGTGCCACCAGCAGAGAGGGACAGGGGATTTACGAGCAGTACTTC
clone size: -; V gene: TRBV7-6; D gene: -; CDR3 length: 13; J gene: TRBJ2-5; CDR3 protein: CASSSTTGTTQYF; CDR3 DNA: TGTGCCAGCAGCTCAACCACAGGGACGACCCAGTACTTC
clone size: -; V gene: TRBV5-1; D gene: -; CDR3 length: 15; J gene: TRBJ2-5; CDR3 protein: CASSLISQVGETQYF; CDR3 DNA: TGCGCCAGCAGCTTGATAAGTCAGGTGGGAGAGACCCAGTACTTC
clone size: -; V gene: TRBV24-1; D gene: -; CDR3 length: 16; J gene: TRBJ2-3; CDR3 protein: CATSDGGKEGTDTQYF; CDR3 DNA: TGTGCCACCAGTGATGGGGGGAAAGAGGGCACAGATACGCAGTATTTT
clone size: few; V gene: TRBV7-9; D gene: -; CDR3 length: 14; J gene: TRBJ1-2; CDR3 protein: CASSPRTGLDGYTF; CDR3 DNA: TGTGCCAGCAGCCCGAGAACAGGGTTAGATGGCTACACCTTC
clone size: -; V gene: TRBV28; D gene: -; CDR3 length: 15; J gene: TRBJ1-2; CDR3 protein: CASSPAGRWGGGYTF; CDR3 DNA: TGTGCCAGCAGCCCCGCGGGGCGGTGGGGTGGTGGCTACACCTTC
clone size: -; V gene: TRBV18; D gene: -; CDR3 length: 14; J gene: TRBJ2-7; CDR3 protein: CASSPKGTSYEQYF; CDR3 DNA: TGTGCCAGCTCACCAAAGGGAACCTCCTACGAGCAGTACTTC
clone size: -; V gene: TRBV10-1; D gene: -; CDR3 length: 13; J gene: TRBJ1-2; CDR3 protein: CASSEAGNYGYTF; CDR3 DNA: TGCGCCAGCAGTGAGGCGGGAAACTATGGCTACACCTTC
clone size: -; V gene: TRBV3-1/TRBV3-2; D gene: -; CDR3 length: 16; J gene: TRBJ2-7; CDR3 protein: CASSQSLVDRDYEQYF; CDR3 DNA: TGTGCCAGCAGCCAAAGCCTGGTAGACAGAGACTACGAGCAGTACTTC
clone size: once; V gene: TRBV12-3/TRBV12-4; D gene: -; CDR3 length: 13; J gene: TRBJ2-1; CDR3 protein: CASSIRGGNEQFF; CDR3 DNA: TGTGCCAGCAGTATCAGGGGGGGCAATGAGCAGTTCTTC
clone size: -; V gene: TRBV7-9; D gene: TRBD1; CDR3 length: 15; J gene: TRBJ1-6; CDR3 protein: CASSPGQGENSPLHF; CDR3 DNA: TGTGCCAGCAGCCCGGGACAGGGTGAGAATTCACCCCTCCACTTT
clone size: -; V gene: TRBV5-5; D gene: TRBD1; CDR3 length: 14; J gene: TRBJ1-1; CDR3 protein: CASRVQGAFGEAFF; CDR3 DNA: TGTGCCAGCAGAGTCCAGGGGGCGTTTGGTGAAGCTTTCTTT
clone size: -; V gene: TRBV5-1; D gene: -; CDR3 length: 14; J gene: TRBJ2-1; CDR3 protein: CASSPVGADNEQFF; CDR3 DNA: TGCGCCAGCAGCCCAGTCGGGGCCGACAATGAGCAGTTCTTC
clone size: -; V gene: TRBV25-1; D gene: TRBD1; CDR3 length: 15; J gene: TRBJ2-5; CDR3 protein: CASSRTGGERETQYF; CDR3 DNA: TGTGCCAGCAGCCGTACAGGGGGCGAAAGAGAGACCCAGTACTTC
clone size: -; V gene: TRBV9; D gene: TRBD2; CDR3 length: 16; J gene: TRBJ2-3; CDR3 protein: CASSAISGGLTDTQYF; CDR3 DNA: TGTGCCAGCAGCGCAATTAGCGGGGGTCTCACAGATACGCAGTATTTT
clone size: -; V gene: TRBV7-9; D gene: TRBD1; CDR3 length: 14; J gene: TRBJ2-7; CDR3 protein: CASSLLGGPYEQYF; CDR3 DNA: TGTGCCAGCAGCTTACTAGGGGGCCCCTACGAGCAGTACTTC